The 12 T cell receptor beta chains below come from one sample, sequenced in a study of cytomegalovirus exposure and HLA in healthy donors. The PCR contained 60 Vbeta and 13 Jbeta primers. The assay was immunoSEQ multiplex PCR, and TCRdb's table has in-frame clones only and misses some. The sample contains about 97,000 clones, approximately 80% of which appear only once. Material: PBMCs. These TCRs come from a male donor in good health and CMV-seropositive.

This clone was counted only a few times. The J gene is TRBJ1-4, the V gene TRBV5-4, with 8 bases aligning to TRBD1. CDR1 is SGHNT, CDR2 YYREEE, per germline (reference sequence). J lost 5 bases, V lost 0 bases, and 6 bases had no gene match. CDR3 size: 16 residues. CDR3 coding DNA: TGTGCCAGCAGCTTGGGGGCCGGACAGGGCAATGAAAAACTGTTTTTT. This gives the protein CASSLGAGQGNEKLFF.

This rearrangement joins TRBV5-3 to TRBJ1-6; D may be TRBD1 (5 bases). TRBV5-3 is annotated as an ORF whose role is uncertain. Trimming shortened V by 0 bases and J by 7 bases, and 8 bases separated the two germline ends. This CDR3 is built from 14 residues. The CDR3: CARSLGQTNSPLHF. CDR3 bases: TGTGCCAGAAGCTTGGGACAGACGAATTCACCCCTCCACTTT.

This CDR3 is CASSTTAGETQYF. Written as DNA, the CDR3 is TGCGCCAGCAGCACGACGGCGGGGGAGACCCAGTACTTC. This chain joins TRBV5-1 and TRBJ2-5; TRBD2 might be the D (6 bases). From germline, CDR1 is SGHRS and CDR2 YFSETQ. This CDR3 has 13 amino acids. V lost 4 bases and J lost 5, with 12 bases in between.

V and J are TRBV18 and TRBJ1-1; weak D call: TRBD1 (5 bases). CDR1 KGHSH and CDR2 LQKENI come from the germline V gene. The V end was cut by 1 base, the J end by 5 bases, with 11 bases between. The CDR3 has 14 amino acids. The CDR3 loop is CASSPQGHRTEAFF. CDR3 sequence (DNA): TGTGCCAGCTCACCACAGGGGCATCGGACTGAAGCTTTCTTT.

V gene TRBV6-5 combines with J gene TRBJ1-1; no reliable D call. This CDR3 is 15 amino acids long. V lost 0 bases and J 0 bases, leaving 8 bases between the germline ends. Germline loops: CDR1 MNHEY, CDR2 SVGAGI. This chain's CDR3 is CASSYSGSLNTEAFF. CDR3 coding DNA: TGTGCCAGCAGTTACTCGGGCAGCCTGAACACTGAAGCTTTCTTT.

This clone showed up just once. This rearrangement joins TRBV6-6 to TRBJ1-2, with TRBD1 identical over 7 bases. The CDR3 covers 13 residues. CDR1 is MNHNY and CDR2 is SVGAGI in the germline V gene (reference sequence). V was clipped by 4 bases and J by 8 bases; unmatched bases: 7. The CDR3 nucleotides read TGTGCCAGCAGTTCTACAGGGGAGGAAGGCTACACCTTC. Translation gives CASSSTGEEGYTF.

The genes are TRBV28 and TRBJ1-2, with 7 bases that match TRBD1. The CDR3 is 15 residues long. J lost 4 bases, V lost 2 bases, and 7 bases had no gene match. Germline CDR1 MDHEN, CDR2 SYDVKM. CDR3 bases: TGTGCCAGCAGTTTACGGAGGGGGCTGGGCTATGGCTACACCTTC. Translated, it gives CASSLRRGLGYGYTF.

The count of this clone is one. V gene TRBV7-8 combines with J gene TRBJ1-3; 7 nucleotides line up with TRBD1. This CDR3 has 15 residues. Per the germline V gene, CDR1 is SGHVS and CDR2 is FQNEAQ. V lost 5 bases to trimming and J lost 3 bases; unmatched junction nucleotides: 7. In nucleotides, the CDR3 is TGTGCCAGCAGCACCTCAGGGGGTGTTGGAAACACCATATATTTT. Translating gives CASSTSGGVGNTIYF.

The rearrangement links TRBV5-6 to TRBJ1-2, with D unclear. The ends were cut back, 2 bases at V and 4 bases at J, with 3 bases in the middle. Looked up from germline, CDR1 is SGHDT and CDR2 is YYEEEE. The CDR3 has 11 amino acids. CDR3 DNA sequence: TGTGCCAGCAGCTTCAGCTATGGCTACACCTTC. This translates into CASSFSYGYTF.

The chain joins TRBV12-5 to TRBJ1-1, with D perhaps matching TRBD1 (6 bases). The V and J ends lost 6 bases and 3 bases respectively, with 14 bases between them. CDR1 LGHNT and CDR2 FRNRAP come from the germline V gene. The CDR3 is made up of 14 amino acids. In nucleotides, the CDR3 is TGTGCTAGTGGCCCTCGGCGGACAGACACTGAAGCTTTCTTT. It translates to CASGPRRTDTEAFF. The variable domain in full, with the rest retrieved from reference TRBV12-5 and TRBJ1-1, is DARVTQTPRHKVTEMGQEVTMRCQPILGHNTVFWYRQTMMQGLELLAYFRNRAPLDDSGMPKDRFSAEMPDATLATLKIQPSEPRDSAVYFCASGPRRTDTEAFFGQGTRLTVV.

The chain employs TRBV29-1 and TRBJ1-2; tentative D call: TRBD1 (6 bases). This CDR3 spans 12 amino acids. V lost 4 bases and J 7 bases, leaving 13 bases between the germline ends. The germline V gene encodes CDR1 SQVTM and CDR2 ANQGSEA. The chain's CDR3 is CSVGTGLGGYTF. The CDR3 DNA follows: TGCAGCGTTGGAACAGGGCTAGGTGGCTACACCTTC. Drawing the rest from reference TRBV29-1 and TRBJ1-2, the complete variable domain is SAVISQKPSRDICQRGTSLTIQCQVDSQVTMMFWYRQQPGQSLTLIATANQGSEATYESGFVIDKFPISRPNLTFSTLTVSNMSPEDSSIYLCSVGTGLGGYTFGSGTRLTVV.

CDR3 nucleotide sequence: TGTGCCAGTAGTCGCGGGGGGACCAGCACAGATACGCAGTATTTT. It is translated as CASSRGGTSTDTQYF. The genes are TRBV19 and TRBJ2-3; TRBD2 matches at 8 bases. CDR3 length: 15 residues. V shed 5 bases, J shed 0 bases, and the junction held 4 bases outside the gene matches. Germline values: CDR1 LNHDA, CDR2 SQIVND (reference sequence).